Below, 14 T cell receptor beta chains from the same sample are listed, as sequenced in a study of T cells expressing NK-cell markers. Using the 5' RACE reads, TCRdb records one entry per CDR3 protein without DNA. Recorded for this sample: a few hundred thousand distinct CDR3 sequences. Sequencing used blood T cells: a sorted CD56 or NKG2C T cell subset, CD4+ or CD8+ T cells, or bulk PBMC T cells (not recorded which). The receptor source for this set is a man between 18 and 69 years old in good health.

This chain links TRBV5-4 with TRBJ2-1; as DNA is missing, the TRBD1 call by TCRdb cannot be tested. CDR3 length: 14 amino acids. Germline CDR1 reads SGHNT; CDR2 reads YYREEE (reference sequence). Here the CDR3 reads CASSGRTSYNEQFF.

The rearrangement uses TRBV28 and TRBJ2-3; TCRdb names TRBD2, which stays unverified in the absence of DNA. CDR1 and CDR2 (germline): MDHEN, SYDVKM. There are 16 residues in the CDR3. This CDR3 reads CASDPSGGALADTQYF.

The rearrangement uses TRBV7-9 and TRBJ2-3. This CDR3 has 14 amino acids. Germline assignment: CDR1 SEHNR and CDR2 FQNEAQ (reference sequence). The CDR3 here is CASSLAVGTDTQYF.

This rearrangement joins TRBV14 to TRBJ2-1; without DNA, the TCRdb call of TRBD1 cannot be checked. The CDR3 consists of 17 residues. Germline-derived CDR1 and CDR2 are SGHDN and FVKESK. The CDR3 sequence is CASSQDRGQGFYNEQFF.

This sequence joins TRBV5-1 and TRBJ2-1; no DNA is available, so the TRBD2 call from TCRdb remains unchecked. The CDR3 is 15 amino acids. Per the germline V gene, CDR1 is SGHRS and CDR2 is YFSETQ. Here the CDR3 reads CASSQTGLASHEQFF.

The rearrangement joins TRBV28 to TRBJ2-1; TCRdb indicates TRBD1, and absent DNA this call remains unverified. Germline CDR1 MDHEN, CDR2 SYDVKM. The CDR3 loop spans 14 amino acids. The CDR3 region is CASSLSLGDNEQFF.

The chain combines TRBV24-1 with TRBJ2-1. The CDR3 has 13 amino acids. Germline CDR1 and CDR2: KGHDR and SFDVKD. The CDR3 sequence is CATSDFSGFGQFF.

The rearrangement links TRBV5-1 to TRBJ1-1; TCRdb selects TRBD1, and the lack of DNA leaves this call unchecked. Germline V lookup: CDR1 SGHRS, CDR2 YFSETQ. The CDR3 covers 14 residues. CDR3 loop: CASSLWTGGSEAFF.

This rearrangement joins TRBV5-6 to TRBJ2-1; TCRdb picks TRBD1, but there is no DNA to check that call. The germline CDR1 and CDR2 sequences are SGHDT and YYEEEE. The CDR3 length is 15 residues. This chain's CDR3 is CASSLFGDSYNEQFF.

The rearrangement links TRBV7-6 to TRBJ1-4; lacking DNA, the TRBD1 call made by TCRdb goes unchecked. The CDR3 sequence is 14 residues long. In germline, CDR1 is SGHVS, CDR2 FNYEAQ. This CDR3 reads CASSRTGLDEKLFF.

This sequence joins TRBV2 and TRBJ2-1. This CDR3 spans 13 amino acids. In germline, CDR1 is SNHLY, CDR2 FYNNEI. The CDR3 region is CASSGRSYNEQFF.

The chain couples TRBV12-3 or TRBV12-4 to TRBJ2-4. This CDR3 is built from 15 residues. This CDR3 is CASSLGLASKNIQYF.

This chain connects TRBV6-1 to TRBJ1-5. CDR3 size: 13 residues. Germline V gives CDR1 MNHNS, CDR2 SASEGT. CDR3 loop: CASSEYSNQPQHF.

This rearrangement joins TRBV20-1 to TRBJ2-2; checking the TCRdb D call of TRBD1 is not possible without DNA. The CDR3 is 15 amino acids. Germline V lookup: CDR1 DFQATT, CDR2 SNEGSKA (reference sequence). CDR3 region: CSASGQTQGSGELFF.